This T cell receptor beta chain was identified during a study of OX40 agonist ivuxolimab in advanced cancers. Findings and caveats of the study: Partly responding patients at 0.1-3.0 mg/kg showed some of the smallest clonal expansion. Relative to CD4+, CD8+ T cells held more expanded clones on average.

The table came from immunoSEQ multiplex PCR; TCRdb's copy has only in-frame clones and leaves some out. The data hold approximately 44,000 clones, with over 70% observed a single time. V dropped 1 base and J dropped 8 bases, with 12 bases sitting between them. The CDR3 extends over 14 amino acids. Germline CDR1 reads MDHEN; CDR2 reads SYDVKM. In this sample, this clone turned up a few times. Its antigen is not identified. V and J are TRBV28 and TRBJ1-3; the D gene is possibly TRBD1 (6 bases). The source is an adult with an advanced solid tumor such as melanoma, head and neck, liver or kidney cancer. The sample was CD4+ or CD8+ T cells sorted from blood, taken in a trial of the OX40 agonist ivuxolimab. Here the CDR3 reads CASSLYGGWDTIYF. The CDR3 coding sequence is TGTGCCAGCAGTTTATATGGGGGCTGGGACACCATATATTTT.